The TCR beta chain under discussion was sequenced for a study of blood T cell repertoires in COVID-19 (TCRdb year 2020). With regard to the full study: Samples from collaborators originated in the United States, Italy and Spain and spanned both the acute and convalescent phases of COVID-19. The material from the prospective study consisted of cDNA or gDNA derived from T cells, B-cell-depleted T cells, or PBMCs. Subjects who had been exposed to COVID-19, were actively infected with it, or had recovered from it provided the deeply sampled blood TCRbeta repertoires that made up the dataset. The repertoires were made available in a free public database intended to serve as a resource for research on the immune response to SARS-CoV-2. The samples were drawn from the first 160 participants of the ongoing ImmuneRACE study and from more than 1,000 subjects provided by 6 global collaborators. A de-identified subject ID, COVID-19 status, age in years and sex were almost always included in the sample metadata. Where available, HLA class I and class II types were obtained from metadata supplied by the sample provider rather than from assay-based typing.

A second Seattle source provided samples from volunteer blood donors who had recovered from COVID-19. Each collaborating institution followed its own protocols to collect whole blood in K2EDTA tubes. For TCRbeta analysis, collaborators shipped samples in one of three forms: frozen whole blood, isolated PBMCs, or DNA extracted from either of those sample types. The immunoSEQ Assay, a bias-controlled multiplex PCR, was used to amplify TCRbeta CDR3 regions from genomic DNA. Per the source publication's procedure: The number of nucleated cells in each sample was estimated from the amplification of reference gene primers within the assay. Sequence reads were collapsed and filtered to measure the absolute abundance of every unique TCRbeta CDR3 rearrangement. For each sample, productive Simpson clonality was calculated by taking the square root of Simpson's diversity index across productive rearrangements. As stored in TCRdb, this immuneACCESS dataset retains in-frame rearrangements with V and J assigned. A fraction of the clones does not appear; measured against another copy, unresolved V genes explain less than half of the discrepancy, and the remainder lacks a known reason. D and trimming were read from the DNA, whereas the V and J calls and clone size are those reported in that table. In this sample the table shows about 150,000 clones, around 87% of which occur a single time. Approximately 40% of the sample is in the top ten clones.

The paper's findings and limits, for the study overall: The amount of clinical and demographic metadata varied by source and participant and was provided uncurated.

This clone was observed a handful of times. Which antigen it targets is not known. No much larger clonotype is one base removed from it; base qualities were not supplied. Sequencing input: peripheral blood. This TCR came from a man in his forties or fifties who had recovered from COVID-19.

The CDR3 protein: CASSQGGTGRDADTDTQYF. The DNA sequence is as follows: TGTGCCAGCAGTCAAGGCGGTACTGGGAGGGACGCGGACACAGATACGCAGTATTTT. The sequence joins TRBV7-9 to TRBJ2-3; the central 7 bases match TRBD2. CDR1 is given as SEHNR and CDR2 as FQNEAQ, both from the germline V gene (reference sequence). Trimming leaves V shorter by 6 bases and J shorter by 2 bases, with the junction holding 20 bases beyond the gene matches. From the cysteine up to the phenylalanine, the CDR3 has a length of 19 residues. The DNA shown is the 57-base CDR3, in frame from base 1.